This T cell receptor (beta chain) is drawn from a study of T cells after posttransplantation cyclophosphamide. The study, taken as a whole, reports: TRB clonality was highly associated with recipient CMV seropositivity and reactivation.

V was clipped by 5 bases and J by 11 bases; unmatched bases: 12. The CDR3 totals 16 residues. CDR1 and CDR2 (germline): SGHAT, FQNNGV. Produced via immunoSEQ multiplex PCR; TCRdb's table is partial and in-frame only. The table shows under 75,000 clones, with over 85% occurring only once. Worth noting for this clone: Its antigen is not known.

The chain has TRBV11-2 and TRBJ2-1, with TRBD2 matching 13 bases. The material sequenced was PBMCs. The source of this sequence is a young woman in good health and a related stem cell transplant donor. The CDR3 here is CASSLGKMGLAGKQFF. The DNA for the CDR3 is TGTGCCAGCAGCCTCGGCAAAATGGGACTAGCGGGGAAGCAGTTCTTC.